This T cell receptor (beta chain) was recorded in a study of blood T cells in healthy people across ages. The J segment lost 12 bases and the V segment lost 4 bases, leaving 12 bases of the junction unmatched. The CDR3 consists of 15 residues. Germline loops: CDR1 SGHDN, CDR2 FVKESK. Primers used in a second PCR of about 6 to 11 cycles were a sample-barcoded 5' primer and a J-beta primer mix. TCRdb reanalysed the 5' RACE reads using MiXCR and keeps one entry per CDR3 protein. Here the sample spans roughly 700,000 distinct CDR3 sequences, about half being singletons. The specimen sequenced was blood. This sequence was found in a woman in her sixties in good health. The chain has TRBV14 and TRBJ2-1; 10 nucleotides match TRBD2. The CDR3 DNA sequence: TGTGCCAGCAGCCTACTGACTAGCGGGTTTTCGGTGCAGTTCTTC. Protein sequence: CASSLLTSGFSVQFF.